The 18 T cell receptor beta chains below all came from one sample that was sequenced in a study of blood T cells in healthy people across ages. The use of a sample-barcoded 5' primer and a J-beta primer mix characterized a second PCR of roughly 6 to 11 cycles. A single record per CDR3 protein comes from TCRdb applying MiXCR to the 5' RACE reads. Among fewer than 1,000,000 distinct CDR3 sequences, around 45% were seen once, and the ten largest hold roughly 19%. Sequencing was done on a sample of blood. The origin of the receptors is a man in his 60s in good health.

The J gene is TRBJ1-2, the V gene TRBV3-1; no definite D call. The CDR3 has 13 amino acids. V was pared by 3 bases and J by 5 bases, with 10 bases between. Germline CDR1 reads LGHDT; CDR2 reads YNNKEL (reference sequence). The CDR3 loop is CASSHQTVYGYTF. CDR3 in DNA: TGTGCCAGCAGCCACCAGACGGTGTATGGCTACACCTTC.

The sample holds a few counts of this clonotype. The chain uses TRBV11-1 and TRBJ2-3, with 13 bases lining up with TRBD2. Germline V CDR1 and CDR2: SGHAT, FQDESV (reference sequence). V gave up 4 bases and J gave up 7 bases; unmatched junction bases: 5. The length of the CDR3 is 15 residues. The CDR3 DNA sequence: TGTGCCAGCAGCTACAGGGGACTAGCGGGGTATACGCAGTATTTT. Amino acids: CASSYRGLAGYTQYF.

The chain uses TRBV20-1 and TRBJ2-4, with a weak D call TRBD2 (6 bases). Per the germline V gene, CDR1 is DFQATT and CDR2 is SNEGSKA (reference sequence). The CDR3 is 13 amino acids. V gave up 3 bases and J gave up 4 bases, with 10 bases separating them. The CDR3 DNA is TGCAGTGCTAGTCTACGGGGGAAAAACATTCAGTACTTC. Translated: CSASLRGKNIQYF.

The V gene is TRBV30, the J gene TRBJ1-5; TRBD1 is a possible D gene (6 bases). Trimming cost V 4 bases and J 3 bases, with 10 bases left between them. This CDR3 is 13 amino acids long. CDR1 and CDR2 from the germline V gene are GTSNPN and SVGIG (reference sequence). The CDR3 loop is CAWIWDNNQPQHF. Here the CDR3 DNA reads TGTGCCTGGATTTGGGACAACAATCAGCCCCAGCATTTT.

The V call is TRBV12-3 or TRBV12-4, the J call TRBJ1-6; D may be TRBD1 (6 bases). Trimming shortened V by 6 bases and J by 6 bases, and 12 bases separated the two germline ends. CDR3 size: 14 residues. DNA for the CDR3: TGTGCCAGCAGGTCGCAGGGGTTTAATTCACCCCTCCACTTT. Protein sequence: CASRSQGFNSPLHF.

This clonotype was observed a few times. The rearrangement links TRBV7-8 to TRBJ2-6, with 10 positions matching TRBD1. This CDR3 is 22 amino acids long. Germline-derived CDR1 and CDR2 are SGHVS and FQNEAQ. V shed 1 base and J 0 bases; nucleotides not matched to a gene: 15. The CDR3 DNA is TGTGCCAGCAGCTTAGTAAGGTCGGCTGGGACAGGGGCAAGCTCTGGGGCCAACGTCCTGACTTTC. This gives the protein CASSLVRSAGTGASSGANVLTF.

The table lists this clonotype with a few counts. The chain combines TRBV7-6 with TRBJ2-1; TRBD2 matches 10 bases. The germline gives CDR1 SGHVS, CDR2 FNYEAQ. The CDR3 consists of 18 residues. Unmatched junction bases numbered 18, after V lost 5 bases and J lost 8 bases. CDR3 amino acids: CASSQAVAGGPRRYEQFF. The CDR3 region has the DNA TGTGCCAGCAGCCAGGCGGTAGCGGGGGGTCCCCGTCGGTATGAGCAGTTCTTC.

The rearrangement joins TRBV28 to TRBJ2-2, with D possibly being TRBD1 (5 bases). CDR1 MDHEN and CDR2 SYDVKM come from the germline V gene. V was pared by 3 bases and J by 4 bases, with 18 bases between. This CDR3 region has 17 residues. The CDR3 DNA reads as TGTGCCAGCAGTTTGGGGCAAACCCTCAAATCCACCGGGGAGCTGTTTTTT. Residues: CASSLGQTLKSTGELFF.

At least ten counts were recorded for this clonotype. This sequence joins TRBV29-1 and TRBJ2-7; D is undetermined. This CDR3 is built from 11 residues. The germline V gene has CDR1 SQVTM and CDR2 ANQGSEA. With 1 base removed from V and 4 bases from J, the gap between germline ends came to 5 bases. CDR3 protein: CSVEVRYEQYF. CDR3 bases: TGCAGCGTTGAAGTCCGTTACGAGCAGTACTTC.

The CDR3 here is CASSLPTGEETQYF. In nucleotides, the CDR3 is TGCGCCAGCAGCTTACCGACAGGAGAAGAGACCCAGTACTTC. The gene calls are TRBV5-1 and TRBJ2-7; possible D gene TRBD1, 6 bases. TRBJ2-5 explains the end of the DNA better; the J call may be wrong. This CDR3 is 14 amino acids long. Germline CDR1 and CDR2: SGHRS and YFSETQ.

The table lists this clonotype with a few counts. J is TRBJ2-7 and V is TRBV7-2; D not certain. Germline assignment: CDR1 SGHTA and CDR2 FQGNSA. The CDR3 runs to 11 residues. The V and J ends lost 3 bases and 3 bases respectively, with 3 bases between them. The CDR3 reads CASSFHYEQYF. CDR3 in DNA: TGTGCCAGCAGCTTTCACTACGAGCAGTACTTC.

This clonotype was seen at least ten times. The CDR3 DNA is TGTGCCAGCAGTGCAGAGACAGGGGTTTTCGCAGATACGCAGTATTTT. Amino acids: CASSAETGVFADTQYF. The genes are TRBV6-1 and TRBJ2-3; 8 bases align to TRBD1. V trimming: 4 bases; J trimming: 4 bases; junction bases outside the gene matches: 10. Germline V CDR1 and CDR2: MNHNS, SASEGT. The CDR3 covers 16 residues.

The J gene is TRBJ2-2, the V gene TRBV28; D remains unclear. Germline CDR1 and CDR2: MDHEN and SYDVKM. CDR3 length: 13 residues. V was clipped by 6 bases and J by 6 bases, with 11 bases between them. The CDR3 bases are TGTGCCAGCAGAGGCTCTTCCGCCGGGGAGCTGTTTTTT. Translation gives CASRGSSAGELFF.

In this sample, this clonotype turned up a few times. The chain couples TRBV4-1 to TRBJ2-5, with 15 bases matching TRBD2. V lost 2 bases to trimming and J lost 0 bases; unmatched junction nucleotides: 4. The V gene's germline CDR1 is MGHRA and CDR2 YSYEKL. This CDR3 is built from 18 residues. The CDR3 loop reads CASSQIGLAGGDQETQYF. For the CDR3, the DNA is TGCGCCAGCAGCCAAATAGGACTAGCGGGGGGGGACCAAGAGACCCAGTACTTC.

The chain joins TRBV28 to TRBJ1-1, with D unresolved. This CDR3 region has 13 residues. CDR1 and CDR2 (germline): MDHEN, SYDVKM. V lost 8 bases and J 1 base, leaving 11 bases between the germline ends. The CDR3 DNA is TGTGCCAGCTCCCGACCACCGAACACTGAAGCTTTCTTT. This codes for CASSRPPNTEAFF.

The chain couples TRBV6-5 to TRBJ2-3, with 11 bases identical to TRBD2. V was pared by 5 bases and J by 3 bases, with 16 bases of the junction left unmatched. CDR3 length: 19 residues. CDR1 MNHEY and CDR2 SVGAGI come from the germline V gene. CDR3 DNA: TGTGCCAGCAGTCACTTCCACCCGACTAGCGGGGAGGGGACAGATACGCAGTATTTT. Translation: CASSHFHPTSGEGTDTQYF.

This clonotype has just a few counts. The genes are TRBV7-9 and TRBJ1-1; TRBD1 agrees at 10 bases. Trimming removed 5 bases from V and 0 bases from J; junction bases left unmatched: 6. This CDR3 is built from 16 residues. The V gene's germline CDR1 is SEHNR and CDR2 FQNEAQ (reference sequence). As DNA, the CDR3 is TGTGCCAGCAGCAAACAGGGACAGGGGCTGAACACTGAAGCTTTCTTT. This sequence encodes CASSKQGQGLNTEAFF. Looking up the rest from reference TRBV7-9 and TRBJ1-1 gives the full variable domain: DTGVSQNPRHKITKRGQNVTFRCDPISEHNRLYWYRQTLGQGPEFLTYFQNEAQLEKSRLLSDRFSAERPKGSFSTLEIQRTEQGDSAMYLCASSKQGQGLNTEAFFGQGTRLTVV.

This clonotype was observed many times. The chain has TRBV3-1 and TRBJ1-5; D gene uncertain. Per germline, CDR1 LGHDT and CDR2 YNNKEL (reference sequence). V was shortened by 1 base and J by 0 bases, with 4 bases between the two germline ends. The CDR3 contains 14 residues. In DNA, the CDR3 is TGTGCCAGCAGCCAAGGGGGTAGCAATCAGCCCCAGCATTTT. As protein: CASSQGGSNQPQHF.